These 3 T cell receptor beta chains share one sample of origin, sequenced in a study of lymphopenia after photon versus proton radiotherapy. The repertoire was sequenced with immunoSEQ multiplex PCR; TCRdb's copy has only in-frame clones and lacks some. This sample has 50,000 to 65,000 clones, with around 90% found just once. Specimen: peripheral blood, collected from a patient treated with proton-based radiotherapy. Source of these receptors: an elderly man with esophageal cancer.

V gene TRBV5-1 combines with J gene TRBJ1-5; D uncertain. Trimming took off 0 bases at V and 1 base at J, with 11 bases between the two ends. Germline V CDR1 and CDR2: SGHRS, YFSETQ. CDR3 size: 16 residues. In DNA, the CDR3 is TGCGCCAGCAGCTTGGTGCCCGGGCACAGCAATCAGCCCCAGCATTTT. It is translated as CASSLVPGHSNQPQHF.

This clone is a singleton in its sample. The rearrangement joins TRBV4-3 to TRBJ1-1, with 8 bases aligning to TRBD1. The CDR3 covers 15 residues. With V trimmed by 6 bases and J by 1 base, 7 bases remained unmatched. The germline V gene has CDR1 LGHNA and CDR2 YSLEER. The CDR3: CASSSDRGTNTEAFF. The CDR3 DNA reads as TGCGCCAGCAGTTCCGACAGGGGTACGAACACTGAAGCTTTCTTT.

The chain uses TRBV10-3 and TRBJ1-2, with unresolved D. This CDR3 has 11 residues. V was trimmed by 6 bases and J by 4 bases, leaving 6 bases between them. Looked up from germline, CDR1 is ENHRY and CDR2 is SYGVKD. The CDR3 sequence is CAISYFYGYTF. In DNA form, the CDR3 reads TGTGCCATCAGCTACTTCTATGGCTACACCTTC.